One sample yielded the 8 T cell receptor beta chains listed below, sequenced in a study of patients and donors after allogeneic stem cell transplantation. A single record per CDR3 protein comes from TCRdb applying MiXCR to the RT-PCR reads. The sample lists 100,000 to 130,000 distinct CDR3 sequences, 35% seen once, with around 26% in the top ten. Sequenced sample: blood, either unsorted or a sorted T cell fraction (not recorded which). All receptors come from a human donor who was either an allogeneic HSCT recipient or a stem cell or donor lymphocyte infusion donor (not recorded which). It is not recorded whose cells these are; they may come from a transplant donor.

V gene TRBV7-9 combines with J gene TRBJ2-4; D is perhaps TRBD2 (5 bases). Trimming stripped 5 bases from V and 0 bases from J, with 14 bases between. CDR3 length: 16 amino acids. The germline CDR1 and CDR2 sequences are SEHNR and FQNEAQ (reference sequence). In DNA, the CDR3 is TGTGCCAGCAGCCCCCCTTCCGGGGAAGCCAAAAACATTCAGTACTTC. Residues: CASSPPSGEAKNIQYF. Based on the CDR3 plus reference TRBV7-9 and TRBJ2-4, the full variable domain is DTGVSQNPRHKITKRGQNVTFRCDPISEHNRLYWYRQTLGQGPEFLTYFQNEAQLEKSRLLSDRFSAERPKGSFSTLEIQRTEQGDSAMYLCASSPPSGEAKNIQYFGAGTRLSVL.

This clonotype was observed a few times. CDR3 protein: CASSLTQSQPQHF. CDR3 in DNA: TGTGCCAGCAGCTTAACTCAGAGTCAGCCCCAGCATTTT. V gene TRBV7-2 combines with J gene TRBJ1-5; D remains unclear. The CDR3 covers 13 residues. Trimming cost V 2 bases and J 6 bases, with 8 bases left between them. The germline V gene encodes CDR1 SGHTA and CDR2 FQGNSA.

CDR3 nucleotides: TGCAGTGCTAGACCGCGAGGCACAGATACGCAGTATTTT. It codes for CSARPRGTDTQYF. The V and J genes are TRBV20-1 and TRBJ2-3; D ambiguous. The CDR3 runs to 13 residues. The germline V gene has CDR1 DFQATT and CDR2 SNEGSKA (reference sequence). Trimming took off 2 bases at V and 1 base at J, with 7 bases between the two ends.

The chain is built from TRBV28 and TRBJ2-1; D gene unclear. The V end was cut by 10 bases, the J end by 2 bases, with 15 bases between. The CDR3 runs 14 residues. Germline assignment: CDR1 MDHEN and CDR2 SYDVKM. CDR3 region: CATRQSRPYNEQFF. DNA for the CDR3: TGTGCCACCCGTCAGAGTAGACCCTACAATGAGCAGTTCTTC.

This clonotype was recorded many times. The CDR3 DNA sequence: TGTGCCAGCCATACGGGACAGGGCTTTGAAGCTTTCTTT. This sequence encodes CASHTGQGFEAFF. This sequence joins TRBV18 and TRBJ1-1; TRBD1 matches 9 bases. The CDR3 contains 13 residues. Germline CDR1 KGHSH, CDR2 LQKENI. The junction had 8 bases not matched to a gene; V was cut back by 8 bases and J by 7 bases.

The chain is built from TRBV11-2 and TRBJ1-3; D is undetermined. Germline assignment: CDR1 SGHAT and CDR2 FQNNGV. The CDR3 runs to 17 residues. Between the trimmed V and J ends, which lost 5 bases and 0 bases, there was a span of 17 bases. The CDR3 nucleotides read TGTGCCAGCAGCCCTCACCGGATGGGCCCCTCTGGAAACACCATATATTTT. This codes for CASSPHRMGPSGNTIYF.

This clonotype appeared a few times. V and J are TRBV10-3 and TRBJ2-7; 9 bases align to TRBD1. Trimming removed 3 bases from V and 5 bases from J; junction bases left unmatched: 8. Germline V gene sequence: CDR1 ENHRY, CDR2 SYGVKD. The CDR3 covers 15 residues. This chain's CDR3 is CAISETGGVVNEQYF. CDR3 nucleotide sequence: TGTGCCATCAGTGAAACAGGGGGCGTAGTAAACGAGCAGTACTTC.

This clonotype was found a few times. This sequence joins TRBV20-1 and TRBJ1-3; D gene uncertain. The ends were cut back, 2 bases at V and 4 bases at J, with 9 bases in the middle. The germline V gene encodes CDR1 DFQATT and CDR2 SNEGSKA (reference sequence). This CDR3 contains 13 residues. The CDR3 region has the DNA TGCAGTGCTAGAACGGGCGCGGGAAACACCATATATTTT. Translation: CSARTGAGNTIYF.